The sequence of this T cell receptor (beta chain) was determined in a study of CD4 T cells in relation to SARS-CoV-2 and coronaviruses. About the study: Controls used an HIV-1 Nef peptide pool or no peptide. Whole-study results and caveats: Samples before the pandemic and after infection were not matched within any donor.

V was clipped by 0 bases and J by 3 bases, with 10 bases between them. The germline V gene encodes CDR1 MNHEY and CDR2 SVGAGI. The CDR3 totals 15 residues. Remarks on this clone: The target antigen is unknown.

Unexposed donor CD4+ T cells date from 2011-2018, before the COVID-19 pandemic. After ten to eleven days of culture, CD4+ T cells were isolated. Cells permitting, SARS-CoV-2 S/N and four cold-coronavirus spikes were tested on unexposed-donor CD4+ T cells. Each well had a few million PBMCs in approximately 5.1% human AB serum with IL-2. TCRdb keeps only in-frame clones here, not all; method: immunoSEQ multiplex PCR. In the table there are some 11,000 clones, roughly 80% of which are singletons. The sequence came from a human donor in good health. The sequencing input was CD4+ T cells from PBMCs, cultured in vitro. The chain is built from TRBV6-5 and TRBJ2-3, with D perhaps TRBD2 (6 bases). The CDR3 region is CASSYSMAGTDTQYF. In nucleotides, the CDR3 is TGTGCCAGCAGTTACTCGATGGCGGGGACAGATACGCAGTATTTT.